This record looks at one TCR beta chain sequence and its context. Which antigen it targets is not known. The cohort comprised approximately 700 healthy bone marrow donors. Cohort members were all nominally healthy when sampled, although unrecorded immune exposures were likely present. The donor was CMV seronegative and was included in the group of around 320 seronegative cohort members. Every donor gave a peripheral blood sample, and the peripheral blood mononuclear cells from that sample were used for TCR beta sequencing. The Qiagen DNeasy Blood Extraction Kit was used to extract genomic DNA from the blood cell samples. The junction carries 11 bases between V and J, which are trimmed by 7 bases and 1 base respectively. The CDR3 spans 14 residues, from the cysteine through the phenylalanine. The read is trimmed to its CDR3 DNA, 42 bases read in frame from base 1. The germline V gene yields MNHNS for CDR1 and SASEGT for CDR2.

The sample originates from a study of cytomegalovirus exposure and HLA in healthy donors (dated by TCRdb to about 2017). As for the study more broadly: In an earlier analysis of under 600 of the donors, 276 Gb of sequence data and approximately 100 million unique TCR beta sequences from 150 million to 200 million T cells were reported. A later analysis re-examined previously published TCR beta repertoires from more than 600 donors and added high-resolution HLA genotyping to investigate patterns of TCR occurrence. Genome-wide SNP genotypes for about 60% of the roughly 700 donors were used in a later genetic analysis, which treated that subset as a discovery cohort. The study used immunosequencing to profile the T cell repertoires of some 600 subjects and linked those repertoires to cytomegalovirus serostatus. Alongside the repertoire data, information on donor age, sex, ethnicity and CMV serostatus was compiled. An early release covering over 500 HLA-typed donors comprised around 300 gigabases of sequencing data and 85 million to 100 million unique TCR sequences. In addition to the first cohort of 666 subjects, a separate validation cohort of 120 different subjects was used. Among about 400 genotyped donors of the cohort, an average of around 240,000 unique TCR beta nucleotide sequences was sequenced per donor, of which roughly 17% were non-productive. The later analysis used no new phenotypic data to find candidate immune exposures, relying instead on TCR beta sequences and their occurrence across donors. The genetic ancestry cluster associated with self-reported Caucasian donors included 81% of the 398 genotyped donors. In an earlier analysis of 500 to 650 of the donors, high-throughput TCR beta sequencing was used to judge whether each TCR beta V gene segment behaved as functional or pseudogenic. Both class I and class II loci were covered by HLA typing, at four-digit resolution. Roughly 5 DR-DQ haplotypes were treated as single units for association and clustering because of strong linkage in the cohort. The study combined high-throughput TCR immunosequencing, statistical association of individual TCRs with disease status, and machine learning to predict cytomegalovirus infection status. The study aimed to test whether cataloging public T cell receptors could reveal signatures of past pathogen exposure. All discovery cohort repertoires had been generated on a single sequencing platform. Typing coverage differed by locus: A, B, C, DRB1 and DQB1 were typed in roughly 620-630 donors, DQA1 in 500 to 550, DPA1 in 600 to 610, and DPB1 in 450 to 490.

The protocol used for the library was the immunoSEQ multiplex PCR assay. The multiplex PCR relied on a mix of 60 forward primers for TCR Vbeta segments and 13 reverse primers for TCR Jbeta segments. A multiplex PCR assay on genomic DNA amplified the CDR3 region of rearranged TCR beta genes. On the Illumina HiSeq System, the amplified TCR beta libraries were sequenced as 87-base-pair reads. In the source study's methods: A later analysis counted about 82 million unique TCR beta chains across the 700 or so repertoires, and around 9.9 million of these chains were shared by at least two donors. To remove PCR and sequencing errors, raw reads were error-corrected and collapsed into unique sequences using a nearest-neighbor algorithm that merged closely related sequences. CDR3 sequences were aligned to IMGT reference sequences to assign V, D and J gene segments. For a sequence to be retained, a match of at least six nucleotides to both a V gene segment and a J gene segment was required. Rearrangements were classified as productive when the CDR3 lacked stop codons and remained in frame with V and J, and all other rearrangements were classified as non-productive. CDR3 was defined by IMGT convention, running from the second conserved V-encoded cysteine to the conserved J-encoded phenylalanine. The earlier analysis of some 580 of the donors excluded any sequence lacking an unambiguous match to a single V gene segment. An earlier analysis of fewer than 650 of the donors classified V segments as functional when productive rearrangements were above 56.7% and as segregating when the standard deviation between donors was above 5%. A statistical classification framework was built for diagnosing cytomegalovirus status from the catalog of TCR beta chain sequences. V and J gene assignment, in a later analysis, came from comparing TCR nucleotide sequences with IMGT/GENE-DB human TR gene sequences. A later analysis assigned CDR3 sequences and most-parsimonious VDJ recombination scenarios with the TCRdist pipeline. A later analysis defined each TCR beta chain by its CDR3 amino acid sequence plus V-gene family, and excluded reads lacking a unique V-gene family. In a later analysis, a few hundred highly shared, low-generation-probability nucleotide sequences were removed to address suspected cross-contamination and a sequencing artifact. In a later analysis, a clonal expansion index for each public chain was calculated from normalized within-repertoire ranks of inferred template counts. In a later analysis, generation probabilities were computed with a VDJ recombination model fitted to out-of-frame rearrangements, and the resulting probabilities were checked against IGoR. A later analysis scored TCR-TCR, TCR-HLA and TCR-CMV co-occurrence with hypergeometric tests, applying a repertoire-size bias correction to TCR pairs. To estimate false discovery rates, a later analysis permuted the HLA or CMV assignments 20 times. In a later analysis, co-occurring TCRs were grouped using DBSCAN, with TCRdist sequence similarity added in when clustering inside HLA-allele-positive subsets. For co-occurrence clustering, repertoires with fewer than 30,000 or more than 120,000 public chains were excluded, along with five repertoires with anomalous nucleotide sharing. The table comes from immuneACCESS by way of TCRdb, which keeps in-frame sequences with V and J called. Part of the clones is missing from these tables; in studies checked, under half for an unresolved V gene and the rest for unknown reasons. V and J calls plus clone size are reproduced from that table; the DNA served to infer D and trimming. The sample table gives around 70,000 clones. The top ten hold under 2% of the sample.

Summary of the overall study and its limitations: The classifier was reported to diagnose cytomegalovirus status with high specificity and sensitivity in both the original and validation cohorts. According to a later analysis, TCR association rates differed among HLA loci, with DRB1 alleles showing the most associated TCRs and HLA-C alleles showing the fewest. In a later analysis, HLA-associated TCR beta chains were found to be more clonally expanded and to have lower generation probabilities than equally common non-associated chains. The sequencing pipeline was judged likely to have produced a cluster of highly shared sequence variants as a technical artifact. Some IMGT-functional V segments, including TRBV6-2 and TRBV6-3, could not be told apart with the 87-base-pair reads, so those segments were excluded. Because HLA typing was unavailable for some donors at each locus, only the typed subset was used in association tests. A later genetic analysis associated a missense DCLRE1C variant with V-gene and J-gene trimming of TCR beta chains, and an independent cohort replicated the association. The study listed approximately 150 TCR beta chains as associated with cytomegalovirus. According to the authors, the approach could potentially be generalized to other disease states and immunological phenotypes. Over 15 rarely observed V segments, including chromosome 9 orphons, were excluded from the earlier analysis of approximately 500 of the donors because counts were too low. In a later analysis, most CMV-associated TCR beta chains were found to appear HLA-restricted, with HLA associations seemingly driven largely by CMV exposure. In this cohort, only TCR beta chains were sequenced, and detectable features were limited by the absence of alpha or paired-chain data. A further reported finding was that TCR beta sequences accurately predicted the HLA-A and HLA-B alleles for most subjects in the first cohort. In a later analysis, several top co-occurrence clusters were reported to appear linked to parvovirus B19, influenza, CMV and Epstein-Barr virus. In a later genetic analysis, fewer N-insertions in productive TCRs were reported among donors in an Asian-associated ancestry cluster than the roughly 710-donor mean. When HLA alleles, especially DR and DQ, strongly co-occurred, attributing TCR associations to individual alleles was difficult. In an earlier analysis of approximately 590 of the donors, most TCR beta V segments were observed in productive rearrangements about 87% or about 30% of the time, broadly matching IMGT annotations. The only immune exposure information available for the cohort was CMV serostatus. Linkage disequilibrium might explain the correlated functional status among segregating V segments, but an unknown experimental factor could not be ruled out. A later analysis associated about 17,000 TCR beta sequences with specific HLA alleles at a false discovery rate of 0.05. Across donors, most TCR sequences were observed very rarely, whereas some public TCRs were present in many individuals. Three of the identified cytomegalovirus-associated TCR beta chains were confirmed in vitro to be specific for cytomegalovirus antigens. Presence/absence analyses assumed roughly uniform sequencing depth across donors, an assumption that may not hold.

The source material was PBMCs. The sequence joins TRBV6-1 to TRBJ2-4, and perhaps TRBD1 as D gene, on 6 matching bases. The sequence was collected from a woman aged 25 to 39 in good health and CMV-seronegative. The DNA reads TGTGCCAGCATCCCCGACAGGGCCAAAAACATTCAGTACTTC. It specifies CASIPDRAKNIQYF.